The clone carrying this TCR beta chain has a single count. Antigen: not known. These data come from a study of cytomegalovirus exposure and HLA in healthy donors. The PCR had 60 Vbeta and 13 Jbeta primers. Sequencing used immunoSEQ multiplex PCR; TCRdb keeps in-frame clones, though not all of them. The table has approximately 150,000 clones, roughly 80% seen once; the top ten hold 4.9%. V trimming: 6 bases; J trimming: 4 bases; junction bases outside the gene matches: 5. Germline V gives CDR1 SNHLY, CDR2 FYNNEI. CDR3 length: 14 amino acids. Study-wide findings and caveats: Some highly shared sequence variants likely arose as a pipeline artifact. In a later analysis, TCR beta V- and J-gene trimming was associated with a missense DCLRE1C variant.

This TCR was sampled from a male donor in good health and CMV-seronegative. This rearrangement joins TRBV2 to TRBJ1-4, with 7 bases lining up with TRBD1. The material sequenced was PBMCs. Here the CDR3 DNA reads TGTGCCAGCAGGGAGGGACAGCTTAATGAAAAACTGTTTTTT. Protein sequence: CASREGQLNEKLFF.